This is a list of T cell receptor beta chains from one sample in a study of ipilimumab plus nivolumab after autologous stem cell transplantation. Sequencing was performed with immunoSEQ multiplex PCR; in TCRdb, only in-frame clones are kept and a portion is missing. This sample has over 8,000 clones, with around 69% found just once. Sequences were derived from PBMCs, sampled in a trial of ipilimumab plus nivolumab as post-transplant consolidation. These TCRs come from a female donor with multiple myeloma. CDR3s include the opening cysteine and the closing phenylalanine or tryptophan. The D gene is left open where the match is weak. A row's size may be missing; if present it is once, few, many or a size class.

J gene | V gene | D gene | clone size | CDR3 protein | CDR3 DNA
TRBJ2-3 | TRBV9 | TRBD1 | NA | CASSPTSGGPRTDTQYF | TGTGCCAGCAGCCCGACCTCAGGGGGACCTAGGACAGATACGCAGTATTTT
TRBJ2-7 | TRBV27 | NA | NA | CASSPSLSLAREQYF | TGTGCCAGCAGTCCAAGCTTATCACTCGCTAGGGAGCAGTACTTC
TRBJ1-6 | TRBV19 | NA | NA | CASSIRQPGNNSPLHF | TGTGCCAGTAGTATCCGACAGCCGGGGAATAATTCACCCCTCCACTTT
TRBJ2-5 | TRBV5-1 | TRBD2 | few | CASSSGGRMLETQYF | TGCGCCAGCAGCTCGGGAGGGAGGATGTTAGAGACCCAGTACTTC
TRBJ2-5 | TRBV7-9 | NA | NA | CASSFGGTQETQYF | TGTGCCAGCAGCTTTGGTGGGACACAAGAGACCCAGTACTTC
TRBJ2-1 | TRBV2 | NA | medium-sized | CASILPGVHNEQFF | TGTGCCAGCATCCTGCCGGGGGTTCACAATGAGCAGTTCTTC
TRBJ2-7 | TRBV30 | NA | NA | CAFTIVMAYEQYF | TGTGCCTTCACGATTGTGATGGCCTACGAGCAGTACTTC
TRBJ2-6 | TRBV29-1 | NA | few | CSVVVPGANVLTF | TGCAGCGTTGTCGTTCCTGGGGCCAACGTCCTGACTTTC
TRBJ2-7 | TRBV28 | NA | NA | CASSFNEQYF | TGTGCCAGCAGTTTCAACGAGCAGTACTTC
TRBJ2-7 | TRBV2 | NA | NA | CASRWGLQNYEQYF | TGTGCCAGCAGATGGGGACTGCAGAACTACGAGCAGTACTTC
TRBJ1-5 | TRBV30 | NA | NA | CAWSKKGTNQPQHF | TGTGCCTGGAGTAAGAAGGGGACCAATCAGCCCCAGCATTTT
TRBJ1-2 | TRBV2 | TRBD1 | NA | CASSKDRGLNYGYTF | TGTGCCAGCAGTAAAGACAGGGGGCTAAACTATGGCTACACCTTC
TRBJ2-1 | TRBV10-2 | TRBD2 | few | CASSGLGREASYNEQFF | TGCGCCAGCAGCGGTTTGGGGCGGGAGGCCTCCTACAATGAGCAGTTCTTC
TRBJ1-6 | TRBV19 | TRBD1 | once | CASSNLWTGANSPLHF | TGTGCCAGTAGTAACCTATGGACAGGTGCTAATTCACCCCTCCACTTT
TRBJ2-6 | TRBV6-1 | NA | NA | CASRGKEDGANVLTF | TGTGCCAGCAGAGGGAAAGAGGACGGGGCCAACGTCCTGACTTTC
TRBJ2-5 | TRBV19 | NA | NA | CASSRDPQETQYF | TGTGCCAGTAGTAGGGACCCTCAAGAGACCCAGTACTTC
TRBJ1-1 | TRBV11-3 | NA | NA | CASSAGGDRTEAFF | TGTGCCAGCAGCGCGGGAGGGGATCGGACTGAAGCTTTCTTT
TRBJ2-1 | TRBV29-1 | NA | once | CSVAGGTSEQFF | TGCAGCGTTGCGGGGGGCACGAGTGAGCAGTTCTTC
TRBJ2-1 | TRBV15 | TRBD2 | few | CATSLTGGYHEQFF | TGTGCCACCAGCTTAACGGGAGGGTACCATGAGCAGTTCTTC
TRBJ2-3 | TRBV4-3 | TRBD2 | NA | CASSQVVAGGRTDTQYF | TGCGCCAGCAGCCAAGTGGTGGCGGGAGGTCGTACAGATACGCAGTATTTT